The 24 T cell receptor beta chains below all came from one sample that was sequenced in a study of shared clonotypes between healthy human individuals. Selected positively for CCR7 and CD45RO-negative, naive CD8 cells excluded terminally differentiated effector memory CD45RA+ cells. Clones were read by immunoSEQ multiplex PCR, and TCRdb kept only the in-frame ones, dropping some. Here the sample spans around 1,900,000 clones, approximately 92% being singletons. The sequenced material came from naive CD8+ T cells from PBMCs. The receptors derive from a man aged 18 to 30 in good health. Some clones in this sample may be carry-over from other donors' samples.

The rearrangement joins TRBV15 to TRBJ1-3; D call uncertain. V lost 9 bases and J lost 0, with 9 bases in between. The CDR3 sequence is 13 residues long. Germline lookup yields CDR1 LNHNV and CDR2 YYDKDF (reference sequence). CDR3: CATGRSSGNTIYF. The CDR3 bases are TGTGCCACTGGGCGGTCCTCTGGAAACACCATATATTTT.

This rearrangement joins TRBV7-9 to TRBJ2-3, with TRBD1 matching 9 bases. CDR3 length equals 16 residues. Germline trimming cut 5 bases from V and 2 bases from J; bases unmatched to any gene: 8. Germline V gene sequence: CDR1 SEHNR, CDR2 FQNEAQ (reference sequence). CDR3 coding DNA: TGTGCCAGCAGCCGCCGGGACAGGGCCTTCACAGATACGCAGTATTTT. Amino acid sequence: CASSRRDRAFTDTQYF.

The chain uses TRBV27 and TRBJ2-1; D gene unclear. In germline, CDR1 is MNHEY, CDR2 SMNVEV (reference sequence). The CDR3 contains 13 residues. The germline V and J ends were trimmed by 6 bases and 5 bases, with 11 bases remaining between them. Here the CDR3 reads CASSANDHNEQFF. DNA for the CDR3: TGTGCCAGCAGCGCGAACGACCACAATGAGCAGTTCTTC.

This clone was picked up a small number of times. The V and J genes are TRBV2 and TRBJ1-1; D is unresolved. Germline V gives CDR1 SNHLY, CDR2 FYNNEI. This CDR3 is built from 12 residues. Between the trimmed V and J ends, which lost 7 bases and 6 bases, there was a span of 12 bases. As DNA, the CDR3 is TGTGCCAGCAACATGCGATCCCCTGAAGCTTTCTTT. Encoded protein: CASNMRSPEAFF.

This chain links TRBV19 with TRBJ1-2; TRBD1 matches 9 bases. The CDR3 spans 14 residues. Germline lookup yields CDR1 LNHDA and CDR2 SQIVND (reference sequence). J was trimmed by 7 bases and V by 7 bases; bases with no gene match: 10. The CDR3 DNA sequence: TGTGCCAGTAATCTGCGGGACAGGGTTGGTGGCTACACCTTC. Translation: CASNLRDRVGGYTF.

A few counts support this clone. The V and J genes are TRBV7-9 and TRBJ1-2; TRBD1 is a possible D gene (6 bases). The V end lost 5 bases, the J end lost 8 bases, and 21 bases lay between the germline ends. Germline CDR1 and CDR2: SEHNR and FQNEAQ (reference sequence). The CDR3 has 15 amino acids. CDR3 nucleotides: TGTGCCAGCAGCCTTCTGACCGGGACATCGGAAGGCTACACCTTC. This gives the protein CASSLLTGTSEGYTF.

This chain connects TRBV6-5 to TRBJ2-2; D is uncertain. The CDR3 consists of 12 residues. Trimming left V 3 bases short and J 3 bases short, with 2 bases between. In germline, CDR1 is MNHEY, CDR2 SVGAGI. The CDR3 nucleotides are TGTGCCAGCAGTTATTACACCGGGGAGCTGTTTTTT. Translating it yields CASSYYTGELFF.

Note on this clone: Other DNA sequences of this sample code for an identical CDR3. The rearrangement uses TRBV7-9 and TRBJ1-1, with unresolved D. Trimming removed 3 bases from V and 0 bases from J, with 2 bases in between. Germline V lookup: CDR1 SEHNR, CDR2 FQNEAQ (reference sequence). CDR3 length: 12 residues. DNA of the CDR3: TGTGCCAGCAGCTTCTTGAACACTGAAGCTTTCTTT. Amino acids: CASSFLNTEAFF.

This chain joins TRBV7-8 and TRBJ1-1; tentative D call: TRBD1 (5 bases). Germline assignment: CDR1 SGHVS and CDR2 FQNEAQ. The CDR3 has 17 amino acids. With 1 base removed from V and 1 base from J, the gap between germline ends came to 16 bases. The CDR3 DNA follows: TGTGCCAGCAGCTTAGGGATTCGGTTGGGGGAGAACACTGAAGCTTTCTTT. Translated: CASSLGIRLGENTEAFF.

The chain employs TRBV27 and TRBJ2-3; possibly TRBD1 for D (5 bases). Germline-derived CDR1 and CDR2 are MNHEY and SMNVEV (reference sequence). The CDR3 length is 12 residues. V lost 8 bases and J 0 bases, leaving 6 bases between the germline ends. The CDR3 here is CASGHSTDTQYF. CDR3 coding DNA: TGTGCCAGCGGACACAGCACAGATACGCAGTATTTT.

With regard to this clone: Distinct nucleotide sequences in the sample also encode this CDR3. The rearrangement links TRBV9 to TRBJ2-7; TRBD2 aligns across 7 bases. The V gene's germline CDR1 is SGDLS and CDR2 YYNGEE. The V gene end was trimmed by 3 bases and the J gene end by 1 base; junction bases not matched to a gene: 4. The CDR3 is 14 amino acids. Here the CDR3 reads CASSAGGRSYEQYF. DNA of the CDR3: TGTGCCAGCAGCGCGGGAGGTCGATCCTACGAGCAGTACTTC.

The chain is built from TRBV7-6 and TRBJ2-2; D gene unclear. V was trimmed by 7 bases and J by 2 bases, leaving 8 bases between them. This CDR3 spans 13 amino acids. The germline CDR1 and CDR2 sequences are SGHVS and FNYEAQ. The CDR3 region is CASTPLNTGELFF. Here the CDR3 DNA reads TGTGCCAGCACCCCACTCAACACCGGGGAGCTGTTTTTT.

The V call is TRBV13, the J call TRBJ1-2, with D maybe TRBD1 (6 bases). This CDR3 has 13 amino acids. Trimming took off 1 base at V and 8 bases at J, with 11 bases between the two ends. Per the germline V gene, CDR1 is PRHDT and CDR2 is FYEKMQ (reference sequence). The CDR3 sequence is CASSLAGAQGYTF. The CDR3, as DNA: TGTGCCAGCAGCTTAGCGGGGGCGCAAGGCTACACCTTC.

This clone was detected only once. The chain employs TRBV6-6 and TRBJ1-3; no clear D gene. CDR3 length: 16 amino acids. The germline V and J ends were trimmed by 0 bases and 0 bases, with 9 bases remaining between them. Germline V gene sequence: CDR1 MNHNY, CDR2 SVGAGI (reference sequence). CDR3 sequence: CASSYSESPSGNTIYF. In DNA form, the CDR3 reads TGTGCCAGCAGTTACTCGGAATCACCCTCTGGAAACACCATATATTTT.

The V gene is TRBV4-1, the J gene TRBJ1-1, with 9 bases matching TRBD1. Germline trimming cut 5 bases from V and 7 bases from J; bases unmatched to any gene: 8. CDR3 length: 14 residues. Looked up from germline, CDR1 is MGHRA and CDR2 is YSYEKL. The CDR3 loop reads CASSGDRVVYEAFF. The CDR3 nucleotides read TGCGCCAGCAGCGGGGACAGGGTGGTCTATGAAGCTTTCTTT.

This chain uses TRBV5-6 with TRBJ2-1; 7 nucleotides align to TRBD1. Losses at the gene ends were 4 bases for V and 4 bases for J; bases not matched to a gene: 5. The germline gives CDR1 SGHDT, CDR2 YYEEEE. The CDR3 is made up of 14 amino acids. The CDR3 reads CASSRLTGYNEQFF. The CDR3 nucleotides are TGTGCCAGCAGCCGACTGACAGGGTACAATGAGCAGTTCTTC.

The chain carries TRBV7-3 and TRBJ2-1; D possibly corresponds to TRBD2 (5 bases). The CDR3 is made up of 16 amino acids. Trimming shortened V by 3 bases and J by 0 bases, and 12 bases separated the two germline ends. Germline values: CDR1 SGHTA, CDR2 FQGTGA. In nucleotides, the CDR3 is TGTGCCAGCAGCTTCCTCCAAGGGAGCTCCTACAATGAGCAGTTCTTC. This gives the protein CASSFLQGSSYNEQFF.

Notes on this clone: This CDR3 is also generated by other DNA sequences in the sample. The chain combines TRBV19 with TRBJ2-1, with 11 bases identical to TRBD2. Germline V gene data show CDR1 as LNHDA and CDR2 as SQIVND (reference sequence). CDR3 length equals 15 residues. J was trimmed by 8 bases and V by 3 bases; bases with no gene match: 6. The CDR3 is CASSIGLAGGDEQFF. The CDR3 coding sequence is TGTGCCAGTAGTATTGGGCTAGCGGGGGGCGATGAGCAGTTCTTC.

The V gene is TRBV7-9, the J gene TRBJ2-3; D possibly corresponds to TRBD2 (6 bases). This CDR3 has 16 residues. CDR1 is SEHNR and CDR2 is FQNEAQ in the germline V gene (reference sequence). V was cut by 5 bases and J by 1 base, with 16 bases left in between. CDR3 coding DNA: TGTGCCAGCAGCACCCCTAGCGCGGGACGCACAGATACGCAGTATTTT. It yields the protein CASSTPSAGRTDTQYF.

The V gene is TRBV4-1, the J gene TRBJ2-5; D could derive from TRBD1 or TRBD2 (6 bases each). The J call may be in error: the DNA end matches TRBJ2-7 better. Germline-derived CDR1 and CDR2 are MGHRA and YSYEKL. CDR3 length: 15 residues. The CDR3: CASSQVEGGAPEQYF. Written as DNA, the CDR3 is TGCGCCAGCAGCCAGGTCGAGGGGGGCGCTCCCGAGCAGTACTTC.

The chain uses TRBV11-2 and TRBJ2-2; possibly TRBD1 or TRBD2 for D (5 bases each). The CDR3 spans 17 residues. Per the germline V gene, CDR1 is SGHAT and CDR2 is FQNNGV. V lost 3 bases to trimming and J lost 5 bases, with 19 bases between them. The CDR3 region is CASSFPSRAWGTGELFF. The CDR3 DNA is TGTGCCAGCAGCTTCCCATCGCGGGCCTGGGGGACCGGGGAGCTGTTTTTT.

The rearrangement links TRBV21-1 to TRBJ2-1; TRBD2, the D gene given by the table, was not confirmed from the DNA. TRBV21-1 is given as a pseudogene. The CDR3 has 21 residues. CDR3 DNA: TGTGCCAGCAGCAAAGCCGGGAGGGACAGTGGACATCCCTCGAACAACAATGAGCAGTTCTTC. Amino acids: CASSKAGRDSGHPSNNNEQFF.

The rearrangement uses TRBV6-5 and TRBJ2-7; a possible D gene is TRBD1 (5 bases). The length of the CDR3 is 13 residues. V was clipped by 8 bases and J by 4 bases, with 15 bases between them. Germline V lookup: CDR1 MNHEY, CDR2 SVGAGI. DNA of the CDR3: TGTGCCAGCTCGACTGGGGCAGGGTACGAGCAGTACTTC. Translating gives CASSTGAGYEQYF.

The chain carries TRBV10-1 and TRBJ2-1; D possibly matches TRBD1 or TRBD2 (6 bases each). The CDR3 totals 15 residues. In germline, CDR1 is WNHNN, CDR2 SYGVQD (reference sequence). V gave up 2 bases and J gave up 2 bases, with 10 bases separating them. The CDR3 coding sequence is TGCGCCAGCAGTGAGCTGGAGGGGGCCTACAATGAGCAGTTCTTC. Amino acids: CASSELEGAYNEQFF.